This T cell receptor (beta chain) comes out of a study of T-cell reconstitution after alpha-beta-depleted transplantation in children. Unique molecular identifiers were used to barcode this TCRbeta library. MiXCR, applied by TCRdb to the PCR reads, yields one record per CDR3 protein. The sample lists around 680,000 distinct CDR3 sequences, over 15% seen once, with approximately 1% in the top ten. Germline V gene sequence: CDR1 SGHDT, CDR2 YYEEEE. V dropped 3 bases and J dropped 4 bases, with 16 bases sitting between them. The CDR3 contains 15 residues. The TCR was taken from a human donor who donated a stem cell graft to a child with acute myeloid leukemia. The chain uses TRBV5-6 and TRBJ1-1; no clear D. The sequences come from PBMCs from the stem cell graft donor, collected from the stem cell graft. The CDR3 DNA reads TGTGCCAGCAGCTCCGGGGAAGCGGGCGGCACTGAAGCTTTCTTT. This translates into CASSSGEAGGTEAFF.